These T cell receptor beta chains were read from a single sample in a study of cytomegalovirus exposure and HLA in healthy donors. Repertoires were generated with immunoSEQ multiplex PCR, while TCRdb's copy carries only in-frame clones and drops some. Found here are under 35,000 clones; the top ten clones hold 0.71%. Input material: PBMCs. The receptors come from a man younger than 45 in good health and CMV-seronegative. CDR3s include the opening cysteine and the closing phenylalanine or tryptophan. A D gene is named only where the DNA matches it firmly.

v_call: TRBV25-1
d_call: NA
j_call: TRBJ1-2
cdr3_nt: TGTGCCAGCAGTGATCAGGGATTCGCTGGCTACACCTTC
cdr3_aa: CASSDQGFAGYTF

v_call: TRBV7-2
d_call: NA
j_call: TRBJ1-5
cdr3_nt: TGTGCCAGCAGCTTATACGAGAGTCAGCCCCAGCATTTT
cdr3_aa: CASSLYESQPQHF

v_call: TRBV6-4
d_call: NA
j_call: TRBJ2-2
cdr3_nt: TGTGCCAGCAGTATGGGCGCCGGTGACACCGGGGAGCTGTTTTTT
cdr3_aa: CASSMGAGDTGELFF

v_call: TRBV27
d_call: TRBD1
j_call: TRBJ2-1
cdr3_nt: TGTGCCAGCAGTTTTGACGGGACAGGGAGGTACAATGAGCAGTTCTTC
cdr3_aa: CASSFDGTGRYNEQFF

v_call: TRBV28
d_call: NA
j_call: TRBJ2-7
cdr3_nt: TGTGCCAGCAGCTTGTACGAGCAGTACTTC
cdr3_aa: CASSLYEQYF

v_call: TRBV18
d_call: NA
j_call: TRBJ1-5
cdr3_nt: TGTGCCAGCTCCCGCACAGGGAATCAGCCCCAGCATTTT
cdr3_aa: CASSRTGNQPQHF

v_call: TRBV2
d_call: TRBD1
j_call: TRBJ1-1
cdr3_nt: TGTGCCAGCACTACAGGGGGCATGACTGAAGCTTTCTTT
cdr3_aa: CASTTGGMTEAFF

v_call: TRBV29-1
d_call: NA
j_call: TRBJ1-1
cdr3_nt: TGCAGCGTTGAAGATTATAGGAACACTGAAGCTTTCTTT
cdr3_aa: CSVEDYRNTEAFF

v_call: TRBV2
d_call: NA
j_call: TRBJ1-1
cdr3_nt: TGTGCCAGCGGTTCAGGGCCTTTGCTAGCTTTCTTT
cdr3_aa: CASGSGPLLAFF

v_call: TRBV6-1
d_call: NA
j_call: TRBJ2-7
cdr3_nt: TGTGCCAGCAGCGGAGTTCGGTACTACGAGCAGTACTTC
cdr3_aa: CASSGVRYYEQYF

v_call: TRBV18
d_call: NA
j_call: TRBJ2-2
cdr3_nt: TGTGCCAGCGCACCCTTAAGCGGGCGGGACACCGGGGAGCTGTTTTTT
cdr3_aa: CASAPLSGRDTGELFF

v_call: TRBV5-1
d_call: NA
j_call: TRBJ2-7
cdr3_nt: TGCGCCAGCAGCAAGGACTCGACGGTATACGAGCAGTACTTC
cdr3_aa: CASSKDSTVYEQYF

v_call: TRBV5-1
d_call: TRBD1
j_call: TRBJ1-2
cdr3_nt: TGCGCCAGCAGCCCGACAGGGTATAATGGCTACACCTTC
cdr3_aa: CASSPTGYNGYTF

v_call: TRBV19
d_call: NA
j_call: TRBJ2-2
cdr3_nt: TGTGCCAGTAGGGGCCCAGAACTCAGGGGGCTGTTTTTT
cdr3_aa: CASRGPELRGLFF

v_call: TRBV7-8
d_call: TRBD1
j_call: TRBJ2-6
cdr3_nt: TGTGCCAGCAGCCGACCCGTTGGGGGACAGGGGTCTGGGGCCAACGTCCTGACTTTC
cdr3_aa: CASSRPVGGQGSGANVLTF

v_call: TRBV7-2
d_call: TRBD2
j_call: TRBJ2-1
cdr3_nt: TGTGCCAGCAGGACGGCTAGCGGGACAGACAATGAGCAGTTCTTC
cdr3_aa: CASRTASGTDNEQFF

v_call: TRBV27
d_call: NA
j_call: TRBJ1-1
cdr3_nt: TGTGCCAGCGCGTCCCCGCGCGGGGGGCCATGGGAAGCTTTCTTT
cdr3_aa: CASASPRGGPWEAFF

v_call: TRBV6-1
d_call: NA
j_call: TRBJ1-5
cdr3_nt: TGTGCCAGCAGTGGGGGCGGGAGGGAACCATGGCGCAATCAGCCCCAGCATTTT
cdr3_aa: CASSGGGREPWRNQPQHF

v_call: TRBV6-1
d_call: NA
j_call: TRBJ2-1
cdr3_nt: TGTGCCAGCTCCAAGCGCTTCCTATCTAACAATGAGCAGTTCTTC
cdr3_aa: CASSKRFLSNNEQFF

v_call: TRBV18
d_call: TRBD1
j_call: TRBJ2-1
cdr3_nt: TGTGCCAGCTCACCGCAGCGGACAGGGGAGGAAGTGCAGTTCTTC
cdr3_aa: CASSPQRTGEEVQFF

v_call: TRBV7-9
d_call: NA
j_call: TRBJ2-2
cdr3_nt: TGTGCCAGCAGCTCACCCCCCGGGAAGAACACCGGGGAGCTGTTTTTT
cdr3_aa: CASSSPPGKNTGELFF

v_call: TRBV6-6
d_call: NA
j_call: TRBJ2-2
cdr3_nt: TGTGCCAGCAGGGGCGGAGGGGGGGCCGGGGAGCTGTTTTTT
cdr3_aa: CASRGGGGAGELFF

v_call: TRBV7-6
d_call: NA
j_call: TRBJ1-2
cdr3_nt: TGTGCCGGCAGCTACAAGGTGGGGGGAGCCCTATATGGCTACACCTTC
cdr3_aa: CAGSYKVGGALYGYTF

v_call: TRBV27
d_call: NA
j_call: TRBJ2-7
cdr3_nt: TGTGCCAGCAGTTTATCGGAAGCAGGAAACCCCTACGAGCAGTACTTC
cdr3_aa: CASSLSEAGNPYEQYF

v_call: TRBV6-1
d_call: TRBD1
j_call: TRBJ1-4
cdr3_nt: TGTGCCAGCAGTGAAAGAAATCCCAGGACAGGCTGGAACCGTAGGGAAAAACTGTTTTTT
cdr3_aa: CASSERNPRTGWNRREKLFF

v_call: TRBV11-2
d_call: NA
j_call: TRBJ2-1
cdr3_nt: TGTGCCAGCAGCTTAGCACTGTACAATGAGCAGTTCTTC
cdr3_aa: CASSLALYNEQFF

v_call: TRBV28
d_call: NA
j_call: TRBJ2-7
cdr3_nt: TGTGCCAGCTTCAGTTTAACCCACGAGCAGTACTTC
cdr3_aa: CASFSLTHEQYF